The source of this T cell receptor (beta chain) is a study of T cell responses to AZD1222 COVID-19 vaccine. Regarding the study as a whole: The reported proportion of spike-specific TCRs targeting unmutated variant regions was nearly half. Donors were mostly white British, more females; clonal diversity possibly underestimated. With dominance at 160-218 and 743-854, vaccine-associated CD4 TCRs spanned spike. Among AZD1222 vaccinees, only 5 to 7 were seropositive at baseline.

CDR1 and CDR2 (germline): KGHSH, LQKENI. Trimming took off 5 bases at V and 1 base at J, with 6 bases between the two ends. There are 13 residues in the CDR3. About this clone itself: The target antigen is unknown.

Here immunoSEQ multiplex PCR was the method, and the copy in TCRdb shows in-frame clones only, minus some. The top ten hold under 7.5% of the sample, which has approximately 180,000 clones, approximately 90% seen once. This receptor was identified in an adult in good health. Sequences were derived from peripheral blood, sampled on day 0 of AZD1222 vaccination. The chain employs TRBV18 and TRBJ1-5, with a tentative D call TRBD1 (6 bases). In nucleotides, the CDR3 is TGTGCCAGCTCAAGGGGGAGCAATCAGCCCCAGCATTTT. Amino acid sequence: CASSRGSNQPQHF.